Listed here are 25 T cell receptor beta chains from one sample, sequenced in a study of control samples from healthy donors and cancer patients. The repertoire was sequenced with immunoSEQ multiplex PCR; TCRdb's copy has only in-frame clones and lacks some. The table for this sample gives under 200,000 clones. Sequenced material: blood. These receptors were collected from a woman aged 25 to 39 in good health.

Regarding this clone: Other nucleotide sequences from this sample produce the same CDR3. The rearrangement uses TRBV6-5 and TRBJ1-1, with 7 bases lining up with TRBD1. V shed 4 bases and J 1 base; nucleotides not matched to a gene: 0. CDR1 and CDR2 (germline): MNHEY, SVGAGI. This CDR3 contains 13 residues. CDR3 DNA: TGTGCCAGCAGTTGGACAGGGAACACTGAAGCTTTCTTT. This encodes CASSWTGNTEAFF.

As to this clone: Within the sample, other DNA sequences also encode this same CDR3. J is TRBJ1-1 and V is TRBV6-4; D not certain. Trimming took 2 bases from V and 8 from J, leaving 12 bases between them. Germline V lookup: CDR1 MRHNA, CDR2 SNTAGT. The CDR3 covers 13 residues. The CDR3 reads CASSDDGITEAFF. CDR3 sequence (DNA): TGTGCCAGCAGTGACGACGGGATCACCGAAGCTTTCTTT.

The rearrangement joins TRBV28 to TRBJ2-1, with TRBD2 matching 8 bases. V lost 0 bases to trimming and J lost 7 bases; unmatched junction nucleotides: 5. CDR1 and CDR2 (germline): MDHEN, SYDVKM. The CDR3 sequence is 15 residues long. DNA for the CDR3: TGTGCCAGCAGTTTATGGACGGGGGGGGATAATGAGCAGTTCTTC. As protein: CASSLWTGGDNEQFF.

The CDR3, as DNA: TGTGCCAGCAGTACGGGCGGGTTTCCTGAAGCTTTCTTT. Amino acid sequence: CASSTGGFPEAFF. The chain has TRBV6-2 or TRBV6-3 and TRBJ1-1; D is unclear. In germline, CDR1 is MNHEY, CDR2 SVGEGT. With 5 bases removed from V and 6 bases from J, the gap between germline ends came to 13 bases. This CDR3 is 13 amino acids long.

The chain has TRBV18 and TRBJ2-1; 7 bases are a match to TRBD1. The CDR3 consists of 14 residues. V shed 3 bases and J 5 bases; nucleotides not matched to a gene: 4. The germline gives CDR1 KGHSH, CDR2 LQKENI. The CDR3 coding sequence is TGTGCCAGCTCACCTCGGGACAGCCACAATGAGCAGTTCTTC. Residues: CASSPRDSHNEQFF.

This chain links TRBV9 with TRBJ2-3; D tentatively reads TRBD1 or TRBD2 (5 bases each). The CDR3 extends over 16 amino acids. V was cut by 4 bases and J by 0 bases, with 15 bases left in between. From germline, CDR1 is SGDLS and CDR2 YYNGEE. CDR3 sequence (DNA): TGTGCCAGCAGCCCACGGGACCTCGCTAGCACAGATACGCAGTATTTT. Amino acid sequence: CASSPRDLASTDTQYF.

This chain connects TRBV2 to TRBJ1-1; D not resolved. The length of the CDR3 is 13 residues. The V and J ends lost 8 bases and 3 bases respectively, with 13 bases between them. CDR1 is SNHLY, CDR2 FYNNEI, per germline. The CDR3 DNA follows: TGTGCCAGCTTTGTTGCTGGGCACACTGAAGCTTTCTTT. Residues: CASFVAGHTEAFF.

J is TRBJ2-6 and V is TRBV20-1; TRBD1 or TRBD2 may be the D gene (5 bases each). Germline V gene data show CDR1 as DFQATT and CDR2 as SNEGSKA (reference sequence). The ends were cut back, 3 bases at V and 0 bases at J, with 15 bases in the middle. The CDR3 is made up of 17 amino acids. The CDR3 sequence is CSASLRGESSGANVLTF. CDR3 DNA: TGCAGTGCTAGTCTGAGAGGGGAAAGCTCTGGGGCCAACGTCCTGACTTTC.

With respect to this clone: Its ends do not fully match the called genes, so a read error is possible. The J gene is TRBJ2-2, the V gene TRBV7-7; TRBD1 or TRBD2 may be the D gene (5 bases each). Germline-derived CDR1 and CDR2 are SSHAT and FNYEAQ (reference sequence). The length of the CDR3 is 13 residues. DNA for the CDR3: TGTGCTAGCAGCTTAGAGGGGTCCGGGGAGCTGTTTTTT. It specifies CASSLEGSGELFF.

The V call is TRBV6-4, the J call TRBJ1-1; 8 nucleotides match TRBD1. V was clipped by 4 bases and J by 8 bases; unmatched bases: 6. Germline loops: CDR1 MRHNA, CDR2 SNTAGT. This CDR3 region has 13 residues. DNA of the CDR3: TGTGCCAGCAGTGCCGCGGGGACAGGCGAAGCTTTCTTT. Protein: CASSAAGTGEAFF.

The chain joins TRBV5-4 to TRBJ2-4, with 10 bases matching TRBD2. The V gene end was trimmed by 5 bases and the J gene end by 3 bases; junction bases not matched to a gene: 5. The CDR3 has 15 residues. Germline-derived CDR1 and CDR2 are SGHNT and YYREEE (reference sequence). The CDR3 loop is CASSIAGGVKNIQYF. The DNA of the CDR3 is TGTGCCAGCAGTATAGCGGGGGGAGTCAAAAACATTCAGTACTTC.

The rearrangement uses TRBV29-1 and TRBJ2-4, with a possible D match to TRBD1 (6 bases). Per the germline V gene, CDR1 is SQVTM and CDR2 is ANQGSEA. Trimming removed 3 bases at V and 6 bases at J, with 12 bases between. This CDR3 is built from 13 residues. The CDR3 here is CSVEPRGRNIQYF. The CDR3 DNA sequence: TGCAGCGTTGAGCCCAGGGGAAGAAACATTCAGTACTTC.

The J gene is TRBJ2-2, the V gene TRBV19, with unresolved D. The germline V and J ends were trimmed by 5 bases and 4 bases, with 14 bases remaining between them. The CDR3 length is 15 residues. Germline CDR1 reads LNHDA; CDR2 reads SQIVND (reference sequence). The CDR3 loop reads CASSFSGSVTGELFF. Here the CDR3 DNA reads TGTGCCAGTAGTTTTAGTGGATCGGTCACCGGGGAGCTGTTTTTT.

The chain links TRBV5-4 to TRBJ2-5; a possible D gene is TRBD2 (5 bases). The CDR3 runs to 12 residues. V lost 5 bases and J lost 3, with 8 bases in between. Germline V gene lookup returns CDR1 SGHNT and CDR2 YYREEE (reference sequence). CDR3 region: CASRRAEETQYF. CDR3 sequence (DNA): TGTGCCAGCAGAAGAGCGGAAGAGACCCAGTACTTC.

The rearrangement joins TRBV4-1 to TRBJ1-6, with D possibly matching TRBD1 (5 bases). V lost 0 bases, J lost 7 bases, and 16 bases lay in between. Per the germline V gene, CDR1 is MGHRA and CDR2 is YSYEKL. The CDR3 sequence is 17 residues long. CDR3 in DNA: TGCGCCAGCAGCCAAGAACGATCCAGGGCCCTAAATTCACCCCTCCACTTT. This gives the protein CASSQERSRALNSPLHF.

V is TRBV29-1 and J is TRBJ2-2; 9 bases are a match to TRBD2. J gave up 6 bases and V 4 bases, and 9 bases lay outside the gene matches. Germline CDR1 SQVTM, CDR2 ANQGSEA. This CDR3 has 15 residues. The CDR3 sequence: CSVVSSGEGAGELFF. The CDR3 coding sequence is TGCAGCGTTGTTTCTAGCGGGGAGGGAGCCGGGGAGCTGTTTTTT.

The chain recombines TRBV19 with TRBJ1-2; maybe TRBD1 (5 bases). The CDR3 is 12 amino acids. Germline CDR1 reads LNHDA; CDR2 reads SQIVND (reference sequence). V dropped 6 bases and J dropped 4 bases, with 9 bases sitting between them. CDR3 protein: CASSPGIYGYTF. In DNA form, the CDR3 reads TGTGCCAGTAGCCCAGGGATCTATGGCTACACCTTC.

The V call is TRBV4-1, the J call TRBJ2-7; D gene unclear. There are 12 residues in the CDR3. Germline values: CDR1 MGHRA, CDR2 YSYEKL. The V gene lost 4 bases and the J gene lost 6 bases, with 10 bases spanning the gap. The CDR3 bases are TGCGCCAGCAGCCGGCAGGAAGGCGAGCAGTACTTC. It specifies CASSRQEGEQYF.

The J gene is TRBJ1-2, the V gene TRBV6-5, with D tentatively TRBD1 (6 bases). Germline assignment: CDR1 MNHEY and CDR2 SVGAGI. Trimming left V 5 bases short and J 2 bases short, with 12 bases between. The CDR3 extends over 14 amino acids. In DNA form, the CDR3 reads TGTGCCAGCAGTAAAAAACAGGGCAACTATGGCTACACCTTC. Protein: CASSKKQGNYGYTF.

V and J are TRBV19 and TRBJ2-5, with 9 bases lining up with TRBD1. CDR1 is LNHDA, CDR2 SQIVND, per germline (reference sequence). With 6 bases clipped from V and 4 bases from J, the junction kept 12 bases outside the gene matches. CDR3 size: 16 residues. CDR3 DNA sequence: TGTGCCAGTAGCAGTGCCCGGACAGGGGCGGGAGAGACCCAGTACTTC. It is translated as CASSSARTGAGETQYF.

J is TRBJ1-1 and V is TRBV3-1 (or the pseudogene TRBV3-2); 12 bases are a match to TRBD1. CDR1 is LGHDT and CDR2 is YNNKEL in the germline V gene (reference sequence). This CDR3 spans 17 amino acids. Unmatched junction bases numbered 7, after V lost 4 bases and J lost 1 base. The CDR3 nucleotides are TGTGCCAGCAGCCTGGGACAGGGGGCAGATCGGAACACTGAAGCTTTCTTT. Its translation is CASSLGQGADRNTEAFF.

The V call is TRBV6-1, the J call TRBJ2-5; either TRBD1 or TRBD2 may supply D (5 bases each). This CDR3 has 12 residues. The V end lost 2 bases, the J end lost 6 bases, and 7 bases lay between the germline ends. Germline CDR1 and CDR2: MNHNS and SASEGT. CDR3 in DNA: TGTGCCAGCAGTGAATGGGGGAAGACCCAGTACTTC. It yields the protein CASSEWGKTQYF.

The chain couples TRBV19 to TRBJ2-5; no firm D call. The V gene's germline CDR1 is LNHDA and CDR2 SQIVND (reference sequence). The CDR3 extends over 12 amino acids. V was cut by 0 bases and J by 8 bases, with 7 bases left in between. The CDR3 reads CASSIDLRTQYF. In nucleotides, the CDR3 is TGTGCCAGTAGTATAGATCTGCGAACCCAGTACTTC.

This chain joins TRBV6-5 and TRBJ1-3, with D unresolved. This CDR3 contains 13 residues. Germline lookup yields CDR1 MNHEY and CDR2 SVGAGI. Trimming stripped 10 bases from V and 14 bases from J, with 24 bases between. Here the CDR3 DNA reads TGTGCCACAATCGAGGCGATACAGAACCCGGTATATTTT. Residues: CATIEAIQNPVYF.

The chain couples TRBV27 to TRBJ1-2; TRBD1 matches at 9 bases. The CDR3 is 15 residues long. Germline CDR1 reads MNHEY; CDR2 reads SMNVEV (reference sequence). After removal of 7 bases from V and 4 bases from J, the junction contained 10 bases not matched to a gene. As DNA, the CDR3 is TGTGCCAGCACCCTCGGACAGGGGCGTCCCTATGGCTACACCTTC. It is translated as CASTLGQGRPYGYTF.